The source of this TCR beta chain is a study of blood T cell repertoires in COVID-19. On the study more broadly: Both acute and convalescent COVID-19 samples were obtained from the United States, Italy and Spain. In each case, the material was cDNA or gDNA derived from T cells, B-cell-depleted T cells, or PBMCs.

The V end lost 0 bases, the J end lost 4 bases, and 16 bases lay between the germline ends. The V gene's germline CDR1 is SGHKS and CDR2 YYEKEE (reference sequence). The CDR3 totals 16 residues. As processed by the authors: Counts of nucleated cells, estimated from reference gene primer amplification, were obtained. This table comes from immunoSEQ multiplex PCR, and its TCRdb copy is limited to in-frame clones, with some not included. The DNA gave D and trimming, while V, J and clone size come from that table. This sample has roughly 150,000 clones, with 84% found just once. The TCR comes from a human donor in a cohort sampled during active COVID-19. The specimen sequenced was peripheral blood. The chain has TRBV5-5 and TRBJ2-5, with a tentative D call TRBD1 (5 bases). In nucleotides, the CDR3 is TGTGCCAGCAGCTTGGGTGCCACGACAGCAGGAGAGACCCAGTACTTC. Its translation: CASSLGATTAGETQYF.